Listed here are 28 T cell receptor beta chains from one sample, sequenced in a study of OX40 agonist ivuxolimab in advanced cancers. Produced via immunoSEQ multiplex PCR; TCRdb's table is partial and in-frame only. The table has 30,000 to 45,000 clones, 60% to 85% seen once. Sequenced material: CD4+ or CD8+ T cells sorted from blood, taken in a trial of the OX40 agonist ivuxolimab. The receptors come from an adult with an advanced solid tumor such as melanoma, head and neck, liver or kidney cancer.

V and J are TRBV2 and TRBJ2-1; D remains ambiguous. Trimming pared 6 bases from V and 4 bases from J, leaving 4 bases between. The CDR3 consists of 11 residues. Germline CDR1 SNHLY, CDR2 FYNNEI. DNA for the CDR3: TGTGCCAGCAGCCTATACAATGAGCAGTTCTTC. It translates to CASSLYNEQFF.

The chain carries TRBV9 and TRBJ2-6; D unclear. The V and J ends lost 5 bases and 5 bases respectively, with 20 bases between them. CDR1 is SGDLS and CDR2 is YYNGEE in the germline V gene. There are 17 residues in the CDR3. The chain's CDR3 is CASRDSYKQSRANVLTF. The CDR3 DNA reads TGTGCCAGCAGAGATTCGTACAAACAAAGTCGGGCCAACGTCCTGACTTTC. The whole variable domain, remainder taken from reference TRBV9 and TRBJ2-6, is DSGVTQTPKHLITATGQRVTLRCSPRSGDLSVYWYQQSLDQGLQFLIQYYNGEERAKGNILERFSAQQFPDLHSELNLSSLELGDSALYFCASRDSYKQSRANVLTFGAGSRLTVL.

J is TRBJ2-7 and V is TRBV6-1, with a tentative D call TRBD1 (5 bases). The CDR3 extends over 13 amino acids. In germline, CDR1 is MNHNS, CDR2 SASEGT. Trimming took off 8 bases at V and 2 bases at J, with 13 bases between the two ends. As DNA, the CDR3 is TGTGCCAGCGGGGAAGGGGCCCCCTACGAGCAGTACTTC. It encodes CASGEGAPYEQYF.

The chain carries TRBV5-1 and TRBJ1-6; no definite D call. The V end was cut by 0 bases, the J end by 0 bases, with 7 bases between. Germline V gives CDR1 SGHRS, CDR2 YFSETQ. The CDR3 is made up of 16 amino acids. DNA for the CDR3: TGCGCCAGCAGCTTGGAGCCAAGCTCCTATAATTCACCCCTCCACTTT. Translated: CASSLEPSSYNSPLHF.

This sequence joins TRBV18 and TRBJ2-7; D may be TRBD1 or TRBD2 (5 bases each). This CDR3 spans 13 amino acids. CDR1 and CDR2 from the germline V gene are KGHSH and LQKENI. Between the trimmed V and J ends, which lost 3 bases and 3 bases, there was a span of 9 bases. CDR3 residues: CASSPSGRYEQYF. As DNA, the CDR3 is TGTGCCAGCTCACCTTCGGGACGCTACGAGCAGTACTTC.

The V call is TRBV6-1, the J call TRBJ2-5; D may match TRBD1 or TRBD2 (6 bases each). The CDR3 runs 15 residues. In germline, CDR1 is MNHNS, CDR2 SASEGT. The V gene lost 4 bases and the J gene lost 5 bases, with 17 bases spanning the gap. In DNA form, the CDR3 reads TGTGCCAGCAGTGTGGGCGGGACAAAGAGGGAGACCCAGTACTTC. Translation gives CASSVGGTKRETQYF.

The chain has TRBV5-5 and TRBJ1-1; D is undetermined. CDR1 is SGHKS and CDR2 is YYEKEE in the germline V gene (reference sequence). Trimming took 1 base from V and 3 from J, leaving 4 bases between them. CDR3 length: 12 amino acids. The CDR3 DNA reads as TGTGCCAGCAGCTTGCGGTACACTGAAGCTTTCTTT. It specifies CASSLRYTEAFF.

This clone was observed a handful of times. The rearrangement joins TRBV5-1 to TRBJ1-4; D is uncertain. V lost 3 bases and J lost 6, with 12 bases in between. This CDR3 comprises 14 residues. Germline lookup yields CDR1 SGHRS and CDR2 YFSETQ. The CDR3 here is CASSSGRADEKLFF. For the CDR3, the DNA is TGCGCCAGCAGCTCCGGGAGAGCTGATGAAAAACTGTTTTTT.

This chain joins TRBV4-1 and TRBJ2-2; 11 bases are shared with TRBD1. The CDR3 spans 16 residues. The ends lost 4 bases at V and 3 bases at J; junction bases unmatched: 4. CDR1 is MGHRA, CDR2 YSYEKL, per germline. CDR3 DNA: TGCGCCAGCAGCCCCGGACAGGGGGCGCACACCGGGGAGCTGTTTTTT. It codes for CASSPGQGAHTGELFF.

The chain joins TRBV5-8 to TRBJ1-1, with D possibly TRBD1 on 5 matching bases. From germline, CDR1 is SGHTS and CDR2 YDEGEE. The CDR3 totals 13 residues. The V end was cut by 7 bases, the J end by 1 base, with 11 bases between. CDR3 nucleotide sequence: TGTGCCAGCCGTAGAACAGGGAACACTGAAGCTTTCTTT. It encodes CASRRTGNTEAFF.

The chain is built from TRBV7-3 and TRBJ2-5; 7 positions match TRBD1. The DNA end is a closer match to TRBJ2-7, so the J assignment may be wrong. The CDR3 is 13 amino acids. Germline V lookup: CDR1 SGHTA, CDR2 FQGTGA. DNA of the CDR3: TGTGCCAGCAGCCCCTACAGGGGCTACGAGCAGTACTTC. Translation gives CASSPYRGYEQYF.

V usage is TRBV11-2 and J usage is TRBJ1-5, with D possibly matching TRBD1 (6 bases). CDR1 is SGHAT and CDR2 is FQNNGV in the germline V gene. The V end lost 4 bases, the J end lost 3 bases, and 13 bases lay between the germline ends. CDR3 length equals 15 residues. The CDR3 coding sequence is TGTGCCAGCAGCTCGGCAGGGGAGGTCAATCAGCCCCAGCATTTT. Translation gives CASSSAGEVNQPQHF.

As for this clone: Relative to the germline gene, one junction end is altered; a read error may explain this. The gene calls are TRBV5-3 and TRBJ2-7; D remains ambiguous. TRBV5-3 is noted as an ORF with a role that remains uncertain. This CDR3 is built from 13 residues. The CDR3 DNA sequence: TGTGCCAGCAGCTACACCAGCGAAAACGAGCAGTACTTC. Residues: CASSYTSENEQYF.

This clone was found once. The chain recombines TRBV30 with TRBJ2-3; D is tentatively TRBD1 or TRBD2 (5 bases each). The V and J ends lost 8 bases and 4 bases respectively, with 16 bases between them. This CDR3 comprises 13 residues. CDR1 GTSNPN and CDR2 SVGIG come from the germline V gene (reference sequence). The CDR3 here is CAGTEGLSDTQYF. The DNA of the CDR3 is TGTGCCGGGACGGAAGGGCTTTCAGATACGCAGTATTTT.

The V call is TRBV5-1, the J call TRBJ2-5; D is possibly TRBD2 (6 bases). TRBJ2-7 matches the DNA end more closely, so the J call is doubtful. The CDR3 consists of 16 residues. Per the germline V gene, CDR1 is SGHRS and CDR2 is YFSETQ. The DNA for the CDR3 is TGCGCCAGCAGCCCCGGGGCTAGCGACAACTTCTACGAGCAGTACTTC. Its translation: CASSPGASDNFYEQYF.

This clone was detected only a few times. The chain links TRBV11-2 to TRBJ2-5; maybe TRBD1 (5 bases). V gave up 4 bases and J gave up 0 bases, with 12 bases separating them. In germline, CDR1 is SGHAT, CDR2 FQNNGV. The CDR3 has 15 amino acids. CDR3 sequence reads: CASSSGHRYQETQYF. In DNA form, the CDR3 reads TGTGCCAGCAGCTCCGGACACCGGTACCAAGAGACCCAGTACTTC.

In its sample, this clone ranks as medium-sized. Within the sample, other DNA sequences also encode this same CDR3. The chain carries TRBV5-8 and TRBJ1-5; D gene ambiguous. This CDR3 contains 13 residues. V dropped 4 bases and J dropped 5 bases, with 10 bases sitting between them. Germline lookup yields CDR1 SGHTS and CDR2 YDEGEE. The CDR3 DNA follows: TGTGCCAGCAGCCGAGAATGGGATCAGCCCCAGCATTTT. Translation gives CASSREWDQPQHF.

This clone showed up just once. The chain carries TRBV11-2 and TRBJ2-3; D is tentatively TRBD1 or TRBD2 (5 bases each). Germline assignment: CDR1 SGHAT and CDR2 FQNNGV. Trimming cost V 7 bases and J 1 base, with 15 bases left between them. The CDR3 loop spans 15 amino acids. The DNA of the CDR3 is TGTGCCAGCACCCCTGGCCAGGGACGCACAGATACGCAGTATTTT. This sequence encodes CASTPGQGRTDTQYF.

This chain connects TRBV9 to TRBJ2-2; the D gene is possibly TRBD2 (5 bases). CDR3 length: 14 residues. Trimming removed 3 bases from V and 3 bases from J, with 9 bases in between. CDR1 and CDR2 (germline): SGDLS, YYNGEE. The CDR3 DNA reads TGTGCCAGCAGCGCGGACTTTTACACCGGGGAGCTGTTTTTT. Protein sequence: CASSADFYTGELFF.

CDR3 amino acids: CASSGQGAGNTEAFF. In nucleotides, the CDR3 is TGTGCCAGCAGTGGGCAGGGGGCAGGGAACACTGAAGCTTTCTTT. The chain recombines TRBV6-5 with TRBJ1-1, with 8 nucleotides matching TRBD1. Losses at the gene ends were 5 bases for V and 1 base for J; bases not matched to a gene: 6. CDR1 is MNHEY and CDR2 is SVGAGI in the germline V gene. CDR3 size: 15 residues.

This chain connects TRBV7-9 to TRBJ2-7; the D gene is possibly TRBD2 (5 bases). The V gene lost 2 bases and the J gene lost 6 bases, with 11 bases spanning the gap. The CDR3 is 13 amino acids. Germline V gene lookup returns CDR1 SEHNR and CDR2 FQNEAQ (reference sequence). CDR3 DNA sequence: TGTGCCAGCAGCTTACGGGGTGGAGGCGAGCAGTACTTC. Amino acid sequence: CASSLRGGGEQYF.

This chain uses TRBV9 with TRBJ1-1; D call uncertain. The ends were cut back, 0 bases at V and 1 base at J, with 7 bases in the middle. The CDR3 extends over 14 amino acids. The germline CDR1 and CDR2 sequences are SGDLS and YYNGEE. The CDR3 loop is CASSVGQTNTEAFF. The CDR3 DNA reads as TGTGCCAGCAGCGTAGGGCAGACGAACACTGAAGCTTTCTTT.

The CDR3 reads CASSITGTSGFGWQFF. As DNA, the CDR3 is TGCGCCAGCAGCATCACCGGGACTAGCGGGTTCGGATGGCAGTTCTTC. The chain has TRBV5-1 and TRBJ2-1, with TRBD2 matching 12 bases. This CDR3 comprises 16 residues. CDR1 SGHRS and CDR2 YFSETQ come from the germline V gene. The J segment lost 12 bases and the V segment lost 4 bases, leaving 14 bases of the junction unmatched.

This chain connects TRBV10-1 to TRBJ2-2; unclear D gene. CDR3 length: 15 amino acids. Looked up from germline, CDR1 is WNHNN and CDR2 is SYGVQD (reference sequence). V was cut by 0 bases and J by 3 bases, with 8 bases left in between. CDR3: CASSESGGYTGELFF. The CDR3 bases are TGCGCCAGCAGTGAGTCCGGCGGATACACCGGGGAGCTGTTTTTT.

The sample holds one count of this clone. V is TRBV6-1 and J is TRBJ2-1; TRBD2 matches at 9 bases. Germline V gene sequence: CDR1 MNHNS, CDR2 SASEGT. V dropped 7 bases and J dropped 0; count of bases not matched to a gene: 4. This CDR3 is built from 15 residues. The CDR3 coding sequence is TGTGCCAGCAAAAGCGGGGGGCTCTCCTACAATGAGCAGTTCTTC. It is translated as CASKSGGLSYNEQFF.

The chain employs TRBV27 and TRBJ2-1; D not certain. Between the trimmed V and J ends, which lost 6 bases and 5 bases, there was a span of 11 bases. The CDR3 spans 13 residues. Looked up from germline, CDR1 is MNHEY and CDR2 is SMNVEV (reference sequence). The chain's CDR3 is CASRFLPDNEQFF. CDR3 nucleotide sequence: TGTGCCAGCAGGTTCCTTCCCGACAATGAGCAGTTCTTC.

The V gene is TRBV7-2, the J gene TRBJ2-5; 8 positions match TRBD2. Germline V gives CDR1 SGHTA, CDR2 FQGNSA. This CDR3 has 14 amino acids. V shed 5 bases and J 11 bases; nucleotides not matched to a gene: 13. CDR3 region: CASSHPGGAGEQYF. DNA for the CDR3: TGTGCCAGCAGCCACCCGGGGGGGGCGGGAGAGCAGTACTTC.

In its sample, this clone was seen a few times. This rearrangement joins TRBV29-1 to TRBJ2-1, with 9 bases matching TRBD2. V lost 4 bases to trimming and J lost 4 bases; unmatched junction nucleotides: 5. CDR1 is SQVTM, CDR2 ANQGSEA, per germline. The length of the CDR3 is 14 residues. The CDR3 DNA is TGCAGCGTTGGTGTTAGCGGGAGTTACAATGAGCAGTTCTTC. It yields the protein CSVGVSGSYNEQFF.